The sequence of this T cell receptor (beta chain) was determined in a study of T cell clonotyping in hematopoietic cell transplantation. Overall study results and limits: Graft donor and pretransplant recipient Inverse Simpson Index values predicted broader posttransplant TCR diversity.

The CDR3 has 14 amino acids. V was trimmed by 6 bases and J by 2 bases, leaving 14 bases between them. From germline, CDR1 is MDHEN and CDR2 SYDVKM. This sample's time point: recipient sample about 28 days before transplant, after cytoreduction. To note about this clone: Its antigen is undetermined.

Repertoires were generated with immunoSEQ multiplex PCR, while TCRdb's copy carries only in-frame clones and drops some. The sample carries some 49,000 clones, 86% recorded once. The genes are TRBV28 and TRBJ2-7, with D perhaps being TRBD1 or TRBD2 (5 bases each). This specimen was peripheral blood mononuclear cells, taken before stem cell transplant. The receptor comes from a man in his sixties with biphenotypic leukemia. Some clones in this sample may be carry-over from other donors' samples. The CDR3 DNA follows: TGTGCCAGCAGGCCGGGGCTATTTCCCTACGAGCAGTACTTC. It yields the protein CASRPGLFPYEQYF.